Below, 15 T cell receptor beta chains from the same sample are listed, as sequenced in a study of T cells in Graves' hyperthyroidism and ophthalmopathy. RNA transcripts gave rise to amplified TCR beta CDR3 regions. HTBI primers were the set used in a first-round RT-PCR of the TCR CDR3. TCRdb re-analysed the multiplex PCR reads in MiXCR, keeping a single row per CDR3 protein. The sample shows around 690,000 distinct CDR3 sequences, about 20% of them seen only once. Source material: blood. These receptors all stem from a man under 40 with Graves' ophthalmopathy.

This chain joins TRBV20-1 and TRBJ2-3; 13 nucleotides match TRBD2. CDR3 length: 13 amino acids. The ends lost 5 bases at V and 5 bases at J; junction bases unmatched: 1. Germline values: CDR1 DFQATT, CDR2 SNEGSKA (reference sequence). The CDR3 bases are TGCAGTGCTGGGACTAGCGGGAAAGATACGCAGTATTTT. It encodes CSAGTSGKDTQYF.

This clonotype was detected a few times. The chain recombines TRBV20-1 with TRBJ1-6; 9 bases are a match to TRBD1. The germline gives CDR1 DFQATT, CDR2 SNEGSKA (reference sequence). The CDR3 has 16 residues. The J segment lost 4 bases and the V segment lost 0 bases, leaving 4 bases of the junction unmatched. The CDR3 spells CSARDRTGAYNSPLHF. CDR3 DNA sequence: TGCAGTGCTAGAGATCGGACAGGGGCTTATAATTCACCCCTCCACTTT.

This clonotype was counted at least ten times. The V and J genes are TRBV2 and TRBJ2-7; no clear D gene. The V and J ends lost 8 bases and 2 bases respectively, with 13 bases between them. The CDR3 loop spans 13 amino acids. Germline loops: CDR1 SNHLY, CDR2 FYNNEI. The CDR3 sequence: CASSSAEPYEQYF. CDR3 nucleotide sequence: TGTGCCAGCTCCTCAGCAGAACCCTACGAGCAGTACTTC.

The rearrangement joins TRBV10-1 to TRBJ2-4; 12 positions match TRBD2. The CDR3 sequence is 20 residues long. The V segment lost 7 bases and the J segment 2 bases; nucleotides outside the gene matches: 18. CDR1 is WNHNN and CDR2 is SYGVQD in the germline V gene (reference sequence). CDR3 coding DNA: TGCGCCAGCACGAGGGCAGGGGGCTTGACTAGCGGGAGCCCCAAAAACATTCAGTACTTC. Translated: CASTRAGGLTSGSPKNIQYF.

The CDR3 sequence: CSATDRILYEQYF. As DNA, the CDR3 is TGCAGTGCTACCGACAGAATTCTCTACGAGCAGTACTTC. The genes are TRBV20-1 and TRBJ2-7, with D tentatively TRBD1 (5 bases). The V and J ends lost 4 bases and 3 bases respectively, with 13 bases between them. The CDR3 is made up of 13 amino acids. CDR1 and CDR2 from the germline V gene are DFQATT and SNEGSKA (reference sequence).

The chain's CDR3 is CASSEGASNYGYTF. The CDR3 nucleotides are TGTGCCAGCAGTGAAGGGGCCAGCAACTATGGCTACACCTTC. The chain is built from TRBV6-1 and TRBJ1-2; no definite D call. The CDR3 is 14 amino acids. CDR1 and CDR2 from the germline V gene are MNHNS and SASEGT. Trimming left V 1 base short and J 2 bases short, with 8 bases between.

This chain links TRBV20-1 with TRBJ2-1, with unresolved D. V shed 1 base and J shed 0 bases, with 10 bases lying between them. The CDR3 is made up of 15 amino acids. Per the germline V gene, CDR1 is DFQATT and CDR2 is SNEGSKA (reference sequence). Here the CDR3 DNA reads TGCAGTGCTAGAGGTATAGAAAGCTCCTACAATGAGCAGTTCTTC. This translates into CSARGIESSYNEQFF.

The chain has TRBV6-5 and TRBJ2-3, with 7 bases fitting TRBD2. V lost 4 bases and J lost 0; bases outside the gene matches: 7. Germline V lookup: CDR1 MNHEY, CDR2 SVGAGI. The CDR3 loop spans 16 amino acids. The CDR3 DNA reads TGTGCCAGCAGTTGGGGGGGAGCGGGAAGCACAGATACGCAGTATTTT. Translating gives CASSWGGAGSTDTQYF.

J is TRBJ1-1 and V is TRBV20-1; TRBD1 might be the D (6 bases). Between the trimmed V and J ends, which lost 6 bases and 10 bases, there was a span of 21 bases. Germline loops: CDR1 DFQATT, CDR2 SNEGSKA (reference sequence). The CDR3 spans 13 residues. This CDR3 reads CSAGRVFEGVAFF. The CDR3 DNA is TGCAGTGCGGGCAGGGTATTCGAGGGGGTAGCTTTCTTT.

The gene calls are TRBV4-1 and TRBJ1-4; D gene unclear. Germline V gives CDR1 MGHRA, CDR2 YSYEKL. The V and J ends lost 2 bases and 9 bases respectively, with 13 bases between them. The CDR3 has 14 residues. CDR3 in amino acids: CASSQPKTGKKLFF. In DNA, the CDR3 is TGCGCCAGCAGCCAACCTAAGACCGGAAAAAAACTGTTTTTT.

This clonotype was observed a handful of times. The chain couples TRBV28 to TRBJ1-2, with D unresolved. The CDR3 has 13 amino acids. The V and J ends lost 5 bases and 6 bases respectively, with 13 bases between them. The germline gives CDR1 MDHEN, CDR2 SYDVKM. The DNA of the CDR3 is TGTGCCAGCAGTCATGAGGGCGGGGATGGCTACACCTTC. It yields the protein CASSHEGGDGYTF.

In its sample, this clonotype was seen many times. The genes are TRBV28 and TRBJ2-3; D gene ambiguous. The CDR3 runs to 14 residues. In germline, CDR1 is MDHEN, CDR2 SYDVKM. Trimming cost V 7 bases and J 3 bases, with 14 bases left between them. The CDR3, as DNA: TGTGCCAGCACCGACCTCACAACTACAGATACGCAGTATTTT. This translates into CASTDLTTTDTQYF.

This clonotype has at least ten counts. The CDR3: CASSFRDGAEAFF. The CDR3 DNA reads as TGTGCCAGCAGCTTCCGGGACGGTGCTGAAGCTTTCTTT. The V and J genes are TRBV7-2 and TRBJ1-1; TRBD1 might be the D (5 bases). Germline V gene sequence: CDR1 SGHTA, CDR2 FQGNSA. This CDR3 contains 13 residues. V lost 3 bases and J lost 6, with 11 bases in between.

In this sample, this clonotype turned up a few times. The CDR3 sequence: CASTKRLSPPNEQFF. The CDR3 coding sequence is TGTGCCAGCACGAAGCGGTTAAGCCCCCCCAATGAGCAGTTCTTC. The chain is built from TRBV27 and TRBJ2-1, with a tentative D call TRBD2 (5 bases). V lost 7 bases, J lost 6 bases, and 19 bases lay in between. CDR3 length equals 15 residues. Germline CDR1 reads MNHEY; CDR2 reads SMNVEV (reference sequence).

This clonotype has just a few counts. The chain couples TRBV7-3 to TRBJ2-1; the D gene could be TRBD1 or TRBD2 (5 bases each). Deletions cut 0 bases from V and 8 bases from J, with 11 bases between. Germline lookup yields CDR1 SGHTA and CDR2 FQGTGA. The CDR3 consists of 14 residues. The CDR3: CASSLTGTAYEQFF. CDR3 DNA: TGTGCCAGCAGCTTAACAGGGACCGCCTATGAGCAGTTCTTC.